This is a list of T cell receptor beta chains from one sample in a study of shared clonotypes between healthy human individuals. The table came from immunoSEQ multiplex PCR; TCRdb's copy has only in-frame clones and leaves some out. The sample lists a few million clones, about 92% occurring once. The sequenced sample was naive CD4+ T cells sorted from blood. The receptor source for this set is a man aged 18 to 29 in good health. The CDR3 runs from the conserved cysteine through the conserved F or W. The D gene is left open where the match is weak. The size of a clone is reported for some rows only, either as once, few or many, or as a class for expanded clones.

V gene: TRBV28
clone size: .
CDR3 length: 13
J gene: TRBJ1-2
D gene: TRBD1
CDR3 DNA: TGTGCCAGCCAGGGCAGGGGGATTTATGGCTACACCTTC
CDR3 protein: CASQGRGIYGYTF

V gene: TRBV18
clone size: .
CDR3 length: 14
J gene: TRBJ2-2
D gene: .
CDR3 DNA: TGTGCCAGCTCAACAAGGGCAGGGGCCGGGGAGCTGTTTTTT
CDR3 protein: CASSTRAGAGELFF

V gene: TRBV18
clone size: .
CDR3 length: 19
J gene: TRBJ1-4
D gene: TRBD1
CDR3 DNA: TGTGCCAGCTCACCACGGACTCGGGACAGTACTTCAACTAATGAAAAACTGTTTTTT
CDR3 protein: CASSPRTRDSTSTNEKLFF

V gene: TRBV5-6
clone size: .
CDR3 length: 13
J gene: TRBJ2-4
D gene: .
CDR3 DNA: TGTGCCAGCAGCCCAAGACAGGAGGGCATTCAGTACTTC
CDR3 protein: CASSPRQEGIQYF

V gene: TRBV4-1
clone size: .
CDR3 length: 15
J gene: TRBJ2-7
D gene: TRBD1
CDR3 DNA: TGCGCCAGCAGCCAACCTAGACAGGGGCTCTACGAGCAGTACTTC
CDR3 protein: CASSQPRQGLYEQYF

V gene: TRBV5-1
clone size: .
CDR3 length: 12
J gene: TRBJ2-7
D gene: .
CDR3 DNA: TGCGCCAGCAGCAGGGGTGGGTACGAGCAGTACTTC
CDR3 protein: CASSRGGYEQYF

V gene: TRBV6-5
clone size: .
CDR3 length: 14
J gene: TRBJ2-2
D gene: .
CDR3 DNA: TGTGCCAGCAGTTGGGAACCGAACACCGGGGAGCTGTTTTTT
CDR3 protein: CASSWEPNTGELFF

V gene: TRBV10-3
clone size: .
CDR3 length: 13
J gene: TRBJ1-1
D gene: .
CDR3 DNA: TGTGCCATCAGTGGGGGGTACGGGGGTGAAGCTTTCTTT
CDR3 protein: CAISGGYGGEAFF

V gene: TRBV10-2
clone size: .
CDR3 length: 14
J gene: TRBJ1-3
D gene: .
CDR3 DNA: TGCGCCAGCAGCGGGGCTAGCTCTGGAAACACCATATATTTT
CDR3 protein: CASSGASSGNTIYF

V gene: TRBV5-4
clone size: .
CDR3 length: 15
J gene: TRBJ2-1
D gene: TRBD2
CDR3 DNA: TGTGCCAGCAGCCCTCGGGGGGGCCCTTACAATGAGCAGTTCTTC
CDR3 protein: CASSPRGGPYNEQFF

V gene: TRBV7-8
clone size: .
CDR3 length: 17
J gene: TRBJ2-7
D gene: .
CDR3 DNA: TGTGCCAGCAGCTTAGCAAGGAATTTACTCAGATCCTACGAGCAGTACTTC
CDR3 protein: CASSLARNLLRSYEQYF

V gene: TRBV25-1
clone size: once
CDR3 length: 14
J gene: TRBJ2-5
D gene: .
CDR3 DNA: TGTGCCAGCAGTGAATATGAGGGGCAAGAGACCCAGTACTTC
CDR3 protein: CASSEYEGQETQYF

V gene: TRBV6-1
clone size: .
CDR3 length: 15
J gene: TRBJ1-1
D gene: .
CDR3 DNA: TGTGCCAGCAGTGGTGCGACAACCTGGGGCACTGAAGCTTTCTTT
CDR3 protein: CASSGATTWGTEAFF

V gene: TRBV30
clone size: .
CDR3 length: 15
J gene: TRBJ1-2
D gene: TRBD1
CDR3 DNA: TGTGCCTGGAGTGTACTGCAGGGGGGGAACTATGGCTACACCTTC
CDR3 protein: CAWSVLQGGNYGYTF

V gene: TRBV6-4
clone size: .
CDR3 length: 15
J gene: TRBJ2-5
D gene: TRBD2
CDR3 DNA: TGTGCCAGCAGAGACGGGACTAGCGGGAAAGAGACCCAGTACTTC
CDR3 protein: CASRDGTSGKETQYF

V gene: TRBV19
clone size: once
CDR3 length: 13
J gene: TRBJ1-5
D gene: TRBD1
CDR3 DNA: TGTGCCAGTACGGGACAGCTCAATCAGCCCCAGCATTTT
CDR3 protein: CASTGQLNQPQHF

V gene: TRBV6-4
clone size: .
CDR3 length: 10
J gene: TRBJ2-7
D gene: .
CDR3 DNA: TGTGCCAGCAGCACCCACGAGCAGTACTTC
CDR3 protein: CASSTHEQYF

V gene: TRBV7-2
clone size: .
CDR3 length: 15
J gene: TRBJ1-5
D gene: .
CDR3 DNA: TGTGCCAGCAGCTTAGAACCAGGGTCCAGTCAGCCCCAGCATTTT
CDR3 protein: CASSLEPGSSQPQHF

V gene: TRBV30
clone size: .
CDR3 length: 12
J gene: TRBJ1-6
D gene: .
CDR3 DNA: TGTGCCTGGAGTCCACCCAGGTCACCCCTCCACTTT
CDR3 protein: CAWSPPRSPLHF

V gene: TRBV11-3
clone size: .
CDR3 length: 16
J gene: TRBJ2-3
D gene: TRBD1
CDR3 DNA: TGTGCCAGCAGCTTAGGCGGACAGGGTGACACAGATACGCAGTATTTT
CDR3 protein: CASSLGGQGDTDTQYF

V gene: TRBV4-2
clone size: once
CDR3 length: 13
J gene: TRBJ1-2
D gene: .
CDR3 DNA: TGTGCCAGCAGCCAAGAGACTGGTGAGGGCTACACCTTC
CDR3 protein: CASSQETGEGYTF

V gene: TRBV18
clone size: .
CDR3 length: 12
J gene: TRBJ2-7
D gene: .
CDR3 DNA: TGTGCCAGCTCACCATCGGATTACGAGCAGTACTTC
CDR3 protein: CASSPSDYEQYF

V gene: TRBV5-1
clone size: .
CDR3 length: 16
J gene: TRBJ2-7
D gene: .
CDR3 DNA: TGCGCCAGCAGCCCGGAAGGGGTAGATCATGGCGGCGAGCAGTACTTC
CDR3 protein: CASSPEGVDHGGEQYF

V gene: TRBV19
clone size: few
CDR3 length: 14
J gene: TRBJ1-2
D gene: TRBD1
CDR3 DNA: TGTGCCAGTAGTATAGCAGGGACAGGGTATGGCTACACCTTC
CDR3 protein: CASSIAGTGYGYTF

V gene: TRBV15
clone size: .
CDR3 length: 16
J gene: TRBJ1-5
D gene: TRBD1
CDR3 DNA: TGTGCCACCAGCAGACTAAACAGGGGGAGCAATCAGCCCCAGCATTTT
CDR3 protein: CATSRLNRGSNQPQHF

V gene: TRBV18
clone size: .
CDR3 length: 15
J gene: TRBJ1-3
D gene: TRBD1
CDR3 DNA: TGTGCCAGCTCACCGGCGGACAGGGCTGGAAACACCATATATTTT
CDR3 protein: CASSPADRAGNTIYF

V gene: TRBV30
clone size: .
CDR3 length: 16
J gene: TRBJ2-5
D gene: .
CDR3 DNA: TGTGCCTGGAGCGATGTGGACCCATTCTTCCAAGAGACCCAGTACTTC
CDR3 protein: CAWSDVDPFFQETQYF

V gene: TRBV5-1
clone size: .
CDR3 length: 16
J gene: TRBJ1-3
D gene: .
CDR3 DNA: TGCGCCAGCAGCTCTACCCGGGACACCTCTGGAAACACCATATATTTT
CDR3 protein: CASSSTRDTSGNTIYF

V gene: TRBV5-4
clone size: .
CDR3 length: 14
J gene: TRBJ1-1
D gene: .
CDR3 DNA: TGTGCCAGCAGCCGACAGGTGGTGAACACTGAAGCTTTCTTT
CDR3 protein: CASSRQVVNTEAFF

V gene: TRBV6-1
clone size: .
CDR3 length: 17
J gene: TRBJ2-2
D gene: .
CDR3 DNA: TGTGCCAGCAGTGAAACGGGCTGGGGGTTGAACACCGGGGAGCTGTTTTTT
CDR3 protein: CASSETGWGLNTGELFF

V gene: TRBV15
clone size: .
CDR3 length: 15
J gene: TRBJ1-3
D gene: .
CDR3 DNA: TGTGCCACCCGGGCGGACAGTTCCTCTGGAAACACCATATATTTT
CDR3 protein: CATRADSSSGNTIYF

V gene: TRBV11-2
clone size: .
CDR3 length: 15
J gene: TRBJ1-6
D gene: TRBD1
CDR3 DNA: TGTGCCAGCAGCTACAGACAGGGAAGTAATTCACCCCTCCACTTT
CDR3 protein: CASSYRQGSNSPLHF

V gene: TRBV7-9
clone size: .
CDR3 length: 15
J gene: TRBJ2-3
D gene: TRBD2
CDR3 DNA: TGTGCCAGCATCCTAGCGGGGGCCCCCACAGATACGCAGTATTTT
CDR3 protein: CASILAGAPTDTQYF

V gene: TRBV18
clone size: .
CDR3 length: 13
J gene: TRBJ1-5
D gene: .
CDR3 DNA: TGTGCCAGCTCCACAGGGATGAATCAGCCCCAGCATTTT
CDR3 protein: CASSTGMNQPQHF

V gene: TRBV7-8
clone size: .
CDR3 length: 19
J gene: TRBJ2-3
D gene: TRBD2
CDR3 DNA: TGTGCCAGCAGCTCGCGCGGACTAGCGGGAGTATGGGATACAGATACGCAGTATTTT
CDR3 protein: CASSSRGLAGVWDTDTQYF

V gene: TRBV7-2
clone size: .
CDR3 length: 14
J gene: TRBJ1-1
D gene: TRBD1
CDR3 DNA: TGTGCCAGCAGCCGCAGGACAGGGGTTTTTGAAGCTTTCTTT
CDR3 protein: CASSRRTGVFEAFF

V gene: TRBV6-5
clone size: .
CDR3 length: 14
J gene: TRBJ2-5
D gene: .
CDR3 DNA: TGTGCCAGCAGTTACAGGCACGCCCAAGAGACCCAGTACTTC
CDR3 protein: CASSYRHAQETQYF

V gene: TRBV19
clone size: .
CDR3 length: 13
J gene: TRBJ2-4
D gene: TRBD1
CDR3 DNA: TGTGCCAGTACCCGGGACAGGGCATCCATTCAGTACTTC
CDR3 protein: CASTRDRASIQYF

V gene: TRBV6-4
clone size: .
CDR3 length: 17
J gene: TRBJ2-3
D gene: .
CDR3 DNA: TGTGCCAGCATTACGCTTGGGGGAGCGGGTAGCACAGATACGCAGTATTTT
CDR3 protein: CASITLGGAGSTDTQYF

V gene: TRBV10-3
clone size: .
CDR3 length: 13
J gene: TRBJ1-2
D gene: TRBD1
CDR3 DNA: TGTGCCATCAGCCTCGACAGGGCAAATGGCTACACCTTC
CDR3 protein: CAISLDRANGYTF

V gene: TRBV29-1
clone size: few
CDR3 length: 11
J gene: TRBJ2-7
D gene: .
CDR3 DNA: TGCAGCGTTGCAGGTTTCCACGAGCAGTACTTC
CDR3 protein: CSVAGFHEQYF

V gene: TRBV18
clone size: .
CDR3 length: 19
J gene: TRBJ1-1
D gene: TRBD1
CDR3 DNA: TGTGCCAGCTCACCACCGGGGACAGGGGGCGTACAGACTAGGACTGAAGCTTTCTTT
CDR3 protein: CASSPPGTGGVQTRTEAFF

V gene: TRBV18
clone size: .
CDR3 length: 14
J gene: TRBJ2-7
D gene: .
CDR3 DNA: TGTGCCAGCTCACCAGGCCGGGCCCACTACGAGCAGTACTTC
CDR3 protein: CASSPGRAHYEQYF

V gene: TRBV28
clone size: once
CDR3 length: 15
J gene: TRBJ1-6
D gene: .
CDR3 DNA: TGTGCCAGCAGCCCGTTAGCCCCTTTTAATTCACCCCTCCACTTT
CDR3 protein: CASSPLAPFNSPLHF

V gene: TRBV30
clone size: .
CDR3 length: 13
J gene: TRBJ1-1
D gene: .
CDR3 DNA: TGTGCCTGGAGCGGCCTTGGGGGCCCCTTAGCTTTCTTT
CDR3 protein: CAWSGLGGPLAFF

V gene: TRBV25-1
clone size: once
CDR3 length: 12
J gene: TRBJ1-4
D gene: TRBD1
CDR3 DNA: TGTGCCAGCAAAGGGACAGGGGGCTATCAGTTTTTT
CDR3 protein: CASKGTGGYQFF

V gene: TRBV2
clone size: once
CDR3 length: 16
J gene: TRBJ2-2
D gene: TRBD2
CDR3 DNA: TGTGCCAGCAAGTGGCGGGAGGGCCAGAACACCGGGGAGCTGTTTTTT
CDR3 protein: CASKWREGQNTGELFF

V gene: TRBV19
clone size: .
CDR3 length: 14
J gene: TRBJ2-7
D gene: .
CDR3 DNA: TGTGCCAGTTCTCGGCGGGCGGACACCTACGAGCAGTACTTC
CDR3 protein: CASSRRADTYEQYF